The T cell receptor (beta chain) under discussion was sequenced for a study of T-cell memory formation after mild COVID-19. About the research overall: The study found TCR clusters largely donor specific. Findings of the study overall: Some responding clones appeared in pre-infection memory, suggesting cross-reactive memory joined. SARS-CoV-2 specificity of second-wave clones peaking day 37 was unconfirmed.

MiXCR, applied by TCRdb to the 5' RACE reads, yields one record per CDR3 protein. The table has around 450,000 distinct CDR3 sequences, about 24% seen once. A remark on this clonotype: Its matching antigen is unknown.

The receptor was isolated from an adult woman who had mild COVID-19 (a few samples of this study predate the infection). Cell type and time point are not known. Sequenced input: PBMCs or a T cell subset sorted from them (not recorded which).

CDR3 region: CASSPIVRGAHNEQFF. In DNA, the CDR3 is TGTGCCAGCAGTCCCATTGTTCGGGGGGCCCACAATGAGCAGTTCTTC. The V gene is TRBV12-3 or TRBV12-4, the J gene TRBJ2-1; TRBD2 is a possible D gene (7 bases). The CDR3 is 16 residues long. V was clipped by 5 bases and J by 5 bases, with 19 bases between them.